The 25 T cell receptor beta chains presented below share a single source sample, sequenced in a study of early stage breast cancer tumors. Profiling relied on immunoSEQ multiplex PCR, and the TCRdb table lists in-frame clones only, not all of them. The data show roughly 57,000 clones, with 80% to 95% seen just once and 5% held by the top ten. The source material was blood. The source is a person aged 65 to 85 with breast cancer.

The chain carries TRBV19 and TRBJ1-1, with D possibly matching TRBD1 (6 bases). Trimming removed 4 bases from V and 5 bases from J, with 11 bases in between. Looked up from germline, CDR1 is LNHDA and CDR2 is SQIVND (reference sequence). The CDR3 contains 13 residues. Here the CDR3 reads CASSTPQGTEAFF. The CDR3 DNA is TGTGCCAGTAGTACCCCTCAGGGGACTGAAGCTTTCTTT.

The DNA of the CDR3 is TGTGCCAGCGGCACCAACACTGAAGCTTTCTTT. Amino acids: CASGTNTEAFF. V gene TRBV2 combines with J gene TRBJ1-1; D gene uncertain. V lost 8 bases to trimming and J lost 2 bases, with 6 bases between them. Germline CDR1 SNHLY, CDR2 FYNNEI. The CDR3 is 11 amino acids.

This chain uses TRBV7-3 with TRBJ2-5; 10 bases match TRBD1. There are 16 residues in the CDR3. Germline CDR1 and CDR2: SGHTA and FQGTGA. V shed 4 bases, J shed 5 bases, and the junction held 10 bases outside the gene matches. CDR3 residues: CASSSTGQGLGETQYF. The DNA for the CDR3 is TGTGCCAGCAGCTCTACGGGACAGGGGTTGGGGGAGACCCAGTACTTC.

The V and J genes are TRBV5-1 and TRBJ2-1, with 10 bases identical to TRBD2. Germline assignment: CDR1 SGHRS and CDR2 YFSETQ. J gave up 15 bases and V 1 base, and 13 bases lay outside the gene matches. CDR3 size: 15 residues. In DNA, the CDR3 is TGCGCCAGCAGCTTGCCAGCGGGGGGGCAAGGAATTCTGTTCTTC. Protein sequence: CASSLPAGGQGILFF.

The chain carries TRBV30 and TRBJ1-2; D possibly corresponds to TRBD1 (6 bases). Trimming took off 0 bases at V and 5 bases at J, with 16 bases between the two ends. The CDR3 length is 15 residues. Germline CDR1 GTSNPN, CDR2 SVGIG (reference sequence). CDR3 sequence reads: CAWSVMKGGGYGYTF. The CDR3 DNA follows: TGTGCCTGGAGTGTAATGAAGGGGGGAGGGTATGGCTACACCTTC.

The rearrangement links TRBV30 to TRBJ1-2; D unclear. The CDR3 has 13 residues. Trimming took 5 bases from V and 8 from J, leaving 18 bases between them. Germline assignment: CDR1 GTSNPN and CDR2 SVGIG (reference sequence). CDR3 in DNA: TGTGCCTGGGTTCTAAGGCGGAATGACGGCTACACCTTC. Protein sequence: CAWVLRRNDGYTF.

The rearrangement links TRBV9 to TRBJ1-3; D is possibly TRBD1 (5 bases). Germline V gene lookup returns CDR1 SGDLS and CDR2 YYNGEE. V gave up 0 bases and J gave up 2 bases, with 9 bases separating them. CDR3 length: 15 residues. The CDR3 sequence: CASSVASGPGNTIYF. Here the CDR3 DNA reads TGTGCCAGCAGCGTAGCGTCAGGGCCTGGAAACACCATATATTTT.

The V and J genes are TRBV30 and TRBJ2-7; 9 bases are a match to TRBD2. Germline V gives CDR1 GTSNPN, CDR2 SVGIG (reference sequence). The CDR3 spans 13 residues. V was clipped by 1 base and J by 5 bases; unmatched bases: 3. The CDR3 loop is CAWSGSSGDEQYF. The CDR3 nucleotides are TGTGCCTGGAGTGGGTCTAGCGGGGACGAGCAGTACTTC.

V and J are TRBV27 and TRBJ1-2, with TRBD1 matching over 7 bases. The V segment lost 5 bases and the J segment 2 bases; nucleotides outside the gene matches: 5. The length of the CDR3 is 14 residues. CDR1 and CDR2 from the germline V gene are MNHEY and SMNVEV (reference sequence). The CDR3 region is CASSPQGVNYGYTF. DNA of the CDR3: TGTGCCAGCAGTCCCCAGGGGGTGAACTATGGCTACACCTTC.

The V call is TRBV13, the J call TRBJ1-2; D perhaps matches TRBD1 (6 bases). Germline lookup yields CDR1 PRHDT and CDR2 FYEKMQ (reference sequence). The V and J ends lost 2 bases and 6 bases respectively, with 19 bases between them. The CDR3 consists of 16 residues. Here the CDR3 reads CASSLTGQAVGNGYTF. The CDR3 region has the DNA TGTGCCAGCAGCTTAACAGGGCAGGCAGTCGGCAATGGCTACACCTTC.

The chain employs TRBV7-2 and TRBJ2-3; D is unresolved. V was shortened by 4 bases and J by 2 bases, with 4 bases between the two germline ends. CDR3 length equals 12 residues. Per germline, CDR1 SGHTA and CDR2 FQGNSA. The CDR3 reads CASSSSTDTQYF. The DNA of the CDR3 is TGTGCCAGCAGCTCCTCCACAGATACGCAGTATTTT.

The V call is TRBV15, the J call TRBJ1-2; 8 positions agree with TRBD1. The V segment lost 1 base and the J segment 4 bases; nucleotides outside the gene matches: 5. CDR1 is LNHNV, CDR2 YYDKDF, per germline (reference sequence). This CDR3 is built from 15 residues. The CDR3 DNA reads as TGTGCCACCAGCAGAGTGGGAACAGGGGGCTATGGCTACACCTTC. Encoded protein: CATSRVGTGGYGYTF.

CDR3 sequence reads: CATHRGYGYTF. The CDR3 DNA reads as TGTGCCACCCACAGGGGCTATGGCTACACCTTC. The chain uses TRBV6-5 and TRBJ1-2, with 7 nucleotides matching TRBD1. Germline CDR1 is MNHEY and CDR2 is SVGAGI. The CDR3 totals 11 residues. After removal of 10 bases from V and 4 bases from J, the junction contained 3 bases not matched to a gene.

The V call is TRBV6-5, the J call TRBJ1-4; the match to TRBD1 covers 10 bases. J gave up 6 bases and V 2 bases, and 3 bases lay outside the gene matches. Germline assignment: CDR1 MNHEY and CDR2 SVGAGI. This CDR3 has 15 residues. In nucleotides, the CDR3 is TGTGCCAGCAGTTACGCCGGGACAGGGGATGAAAAACTGTTTTTT. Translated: CASSYAGTGDEKLFF.

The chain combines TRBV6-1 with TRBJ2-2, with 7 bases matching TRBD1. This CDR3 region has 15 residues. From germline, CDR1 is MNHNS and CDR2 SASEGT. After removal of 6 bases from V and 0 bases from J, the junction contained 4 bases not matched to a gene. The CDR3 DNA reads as TGTGCCAGCAGGGGGACAGCTACGAACACCGGGGAGCTGTTTTTT. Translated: CASRGTATNTGELFF.

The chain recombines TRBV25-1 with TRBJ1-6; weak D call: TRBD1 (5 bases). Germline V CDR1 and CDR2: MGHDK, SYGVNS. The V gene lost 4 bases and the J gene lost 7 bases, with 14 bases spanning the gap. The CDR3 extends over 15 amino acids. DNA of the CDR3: TGTGCCAGCAGTGGATTTAACTCAGGGAATTCACCCCTCCACTTT. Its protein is CASSGFNSGNSPLHF.

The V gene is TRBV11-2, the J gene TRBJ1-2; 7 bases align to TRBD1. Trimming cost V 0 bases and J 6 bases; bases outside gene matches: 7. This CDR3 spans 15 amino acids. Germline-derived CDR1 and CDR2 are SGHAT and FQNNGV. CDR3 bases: TGTGCCAGCAGCTTAGATCTTTACAGGGGAGATGGCTACACCTTC. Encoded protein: CASSLDLYRGDGYTF.

CDR3 amino acids: CASSQDFNRGGEAFF. DNA of the CDR3: TGCGCCAGCAGCCAAGATTTCAATCGGGGGGGCGAAGCTTTCTTT. The chain is built from TRBV4-3 and TRBJ1-1; a possible D gene is TRBD1 (6 bases). In germline, CDR1 is LGHNA, CDR2 YSLEER. V lost 0 bases and J lost 8, with 16 bases in between. The CDR3 spans 15 residues.

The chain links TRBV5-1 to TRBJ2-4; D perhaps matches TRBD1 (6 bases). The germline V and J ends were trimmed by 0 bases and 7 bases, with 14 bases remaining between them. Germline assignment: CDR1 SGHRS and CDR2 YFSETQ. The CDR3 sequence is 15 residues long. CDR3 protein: CASSLGGFRGNIQYF. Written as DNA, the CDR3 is TGCGCCAGCAGCTTGGGGGGATTCAGGGGCAACATTCAGTACTTC.

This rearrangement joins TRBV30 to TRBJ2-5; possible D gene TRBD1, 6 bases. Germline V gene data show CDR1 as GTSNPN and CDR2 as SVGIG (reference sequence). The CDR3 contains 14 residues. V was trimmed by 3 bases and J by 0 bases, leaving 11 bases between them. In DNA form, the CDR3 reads TGTGCCTGGAGCCAAGGACAGCACCAAGAGACCCAGTACTTC. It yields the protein CAWSQGQHQETQYF.

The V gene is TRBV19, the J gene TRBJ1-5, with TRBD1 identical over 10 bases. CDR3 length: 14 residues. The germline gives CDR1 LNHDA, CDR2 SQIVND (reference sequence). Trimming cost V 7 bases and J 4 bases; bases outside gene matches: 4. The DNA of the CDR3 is TGTGCCAGTACCAAGGGACAGGGGAATCAGCCCCAGCATTTT. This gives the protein CASTKGQGNQPQHF. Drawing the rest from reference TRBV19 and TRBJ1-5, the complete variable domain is DGGITQSPKYLFRKEGQNVTLSCEQNLNHDAMYWYRQDPGQGLRLIYYSQIVNDFQKGDIAEGYSVSREKKESFPLTVTSAQKNPTAFYLCASTKGQGNQPQHFGDGTRLSIL.

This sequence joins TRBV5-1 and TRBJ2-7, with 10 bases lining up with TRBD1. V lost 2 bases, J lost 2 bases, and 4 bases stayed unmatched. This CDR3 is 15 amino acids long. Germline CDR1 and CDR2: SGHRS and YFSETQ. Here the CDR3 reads CASSLGGQGTYEQYF. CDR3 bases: TGCGCCAGCAGCTTAGGGGGACAGGGGACCTACGAGCAGTACTTC. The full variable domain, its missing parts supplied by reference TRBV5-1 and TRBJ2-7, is KAGVTQTPRYLIKTRGQQVTLSCSPISGHRSVSWYQQTPGQGLQFLFEYFSETQRNKGNFPGRFSGRQFSNSRSEMNVSTLELGDSALYLCASSLGGQGTYEQYFGPGTRLTVT.

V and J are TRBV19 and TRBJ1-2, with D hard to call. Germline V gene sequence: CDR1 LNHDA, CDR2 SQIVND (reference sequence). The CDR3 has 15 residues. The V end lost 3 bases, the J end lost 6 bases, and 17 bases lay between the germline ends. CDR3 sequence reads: CASSINWIRDNGYTF. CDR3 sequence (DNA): TGTGCCAGTAGTATTAATTGGATCCGCGACAATGGCTACACCTTC.

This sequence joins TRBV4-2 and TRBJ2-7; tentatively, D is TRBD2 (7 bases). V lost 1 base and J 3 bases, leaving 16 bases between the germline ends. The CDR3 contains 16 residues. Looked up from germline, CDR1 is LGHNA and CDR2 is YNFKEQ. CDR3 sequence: CASSQVGGGVDYEQYF. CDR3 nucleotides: TGTGCCAGCAGCCAAGTGGGAGGGGGGGTGGACTACGAGCAGTACTTC.

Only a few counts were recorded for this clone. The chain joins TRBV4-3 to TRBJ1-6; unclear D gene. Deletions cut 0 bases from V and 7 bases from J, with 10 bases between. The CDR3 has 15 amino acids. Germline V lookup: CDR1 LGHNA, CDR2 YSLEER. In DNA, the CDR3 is TGCGCCAGCAGCCAAGATAGAGGATACAATTCACCCCTCCACTTT. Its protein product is CASSQDRGYNSPLHF.